The T cell receptor beta chain under discussion was sequenced for a study of T-cell memory formation after mild COVID-19. Between the trimmed V and J ends, which lost 4 bases and 1 base, there was a span of 14 bases. From germline, CDR1 is SQVTM and CDR2 ANQGSEA. This CDR3 is 14 amino acids long. TCRdb re-analysed the 5' RACE reads in MiXCR, keeping a single row per CDR3 protein. Among roughly 120,000 distinct CDR3 sequences listed, 15% to 20% were seen once. The V and J genes are TRBV29-1 and TRBJ2-7, with a tentative D call TRBD1 (7 bases). The sequenced sample consisted of PBMCs or a T cell subset sorted from them (not recorded which). The receptor was derived from an adult woman who had mild COVID-19 (a few samples of this study predate the infection). Cell type and time point are not known. The CDR3: CSVAGRGASYEQYF. In DNA form, the CDR3 reads TGCAGCGTTGCGGGCAGGGGGGCTTCCTACGAGCAGTACTTC.